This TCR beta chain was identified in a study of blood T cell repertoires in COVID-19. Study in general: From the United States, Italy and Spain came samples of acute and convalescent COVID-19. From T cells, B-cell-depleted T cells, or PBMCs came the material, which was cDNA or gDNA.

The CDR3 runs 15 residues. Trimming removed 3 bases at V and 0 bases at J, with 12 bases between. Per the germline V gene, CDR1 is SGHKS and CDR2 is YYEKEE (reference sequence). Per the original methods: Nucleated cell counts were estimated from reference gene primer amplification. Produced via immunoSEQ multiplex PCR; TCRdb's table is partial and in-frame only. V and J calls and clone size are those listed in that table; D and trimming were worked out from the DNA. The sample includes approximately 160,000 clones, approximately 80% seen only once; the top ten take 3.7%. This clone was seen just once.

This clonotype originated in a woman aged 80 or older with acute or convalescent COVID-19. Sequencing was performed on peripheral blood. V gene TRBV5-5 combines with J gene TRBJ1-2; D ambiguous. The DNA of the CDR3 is TGTGCCAGCAGCTCAAATCCCACAGCTAACTATGGCTACACCTTC. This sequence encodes CASSSNPTANYGYTF.